The sequence of this T cell receptor beta chain was determined in a study of monozygotic twins with inflammatory bowel disease. Study-level points and caveats: By inverse Simpson index, TCRbeta diversity was lower in IBD patients than in healthy co-twins.

From its re-call of the 5' RACE reads, TCRdb lists each CDR3 protein once, without DNA. Reported are approximately 400,000 distinct CDR3 sequences; the ten largest clones contain just over 2.5%. This CDR3 is 14 amino acids long. Germline V lookup: CDR1 SGHKS, CDR2 YYEKEE (reference sequence). On this clonotype: The antigen is undetermined.

The gene calls are TRBV5-5 and TRBJ2-3; TCRdb reports TRBD1, a call that lacks DNA to check it against. This sequence originates from a human donor with ulcerative colitis or Crohn's disease, or a healthy co-twin of an affected twin (not recorded which). The sequenced material came from blood. This CDR3 reads CASSLVGDPDTQYF. Filled out from reference TRBV5-5 and TRBJ2-3, the complete variable domain reads DAGVTQSPTHLIKTRGQQVTLRCSPISGHKSVSWYQQVLGQGPQFIFQYYEKEERGRGNFPDRFSARQFPNYSSELNVNALLLGDSALYLCASSLVGDPDTQYFGPGTRLTVL.